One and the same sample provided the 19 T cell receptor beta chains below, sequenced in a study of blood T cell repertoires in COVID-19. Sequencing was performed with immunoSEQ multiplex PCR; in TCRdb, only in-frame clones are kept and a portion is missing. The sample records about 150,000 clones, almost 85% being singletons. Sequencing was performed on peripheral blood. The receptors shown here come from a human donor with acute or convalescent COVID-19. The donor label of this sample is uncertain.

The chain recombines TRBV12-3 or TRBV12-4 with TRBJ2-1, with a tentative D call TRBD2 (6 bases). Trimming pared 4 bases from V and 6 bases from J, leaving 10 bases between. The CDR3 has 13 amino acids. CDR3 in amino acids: CASSYSGTNEQFF. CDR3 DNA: TGTGCCAGCAGTTATAGCGGTACCAATGAGCAGTTCTTC.

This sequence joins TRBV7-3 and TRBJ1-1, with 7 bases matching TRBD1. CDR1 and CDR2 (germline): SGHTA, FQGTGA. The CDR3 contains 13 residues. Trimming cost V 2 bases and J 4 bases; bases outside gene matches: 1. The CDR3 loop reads CASSLDRVTEAFF. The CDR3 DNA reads TGTGCCAGCAGCTTAGACAGGGTCACTGAAGCTTTCTTT.

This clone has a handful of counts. CDR3 sequence: CASSPELGRHQAQYF. The CDR3 DNA reads as TGTGCCAGCAGCCCGGAACTAGGGCGCCATCAGGCGCAGTATTTT. The genes are TRBV4-2 and TRBJ2-3; a possible D gene is TRBD2 (5 bases). Germline values: CDR1 LGHNA, CDR2 YNFKEQ. Trimming left V 4 bases short and J 10 bases short, with 21 bases between. The CDR3 is made up of 15 amino acids.

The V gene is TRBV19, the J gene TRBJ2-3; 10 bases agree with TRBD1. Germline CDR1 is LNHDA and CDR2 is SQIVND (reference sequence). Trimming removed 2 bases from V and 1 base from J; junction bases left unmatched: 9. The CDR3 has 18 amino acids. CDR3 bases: TGTGCCAGTAGTATAATTAGGACAGGGGGATCCCGCACAGATACGCAGTATTTT. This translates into CASSIIRTGGSRTDTQYF.

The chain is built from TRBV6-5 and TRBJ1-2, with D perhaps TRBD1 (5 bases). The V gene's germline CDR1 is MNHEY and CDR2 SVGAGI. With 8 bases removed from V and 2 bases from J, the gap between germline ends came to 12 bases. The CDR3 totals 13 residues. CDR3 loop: CASGRDSNYGYTF. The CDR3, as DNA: TGTGCCAGCGGACGGGACTCCAACTATGGCTACACCTTC.

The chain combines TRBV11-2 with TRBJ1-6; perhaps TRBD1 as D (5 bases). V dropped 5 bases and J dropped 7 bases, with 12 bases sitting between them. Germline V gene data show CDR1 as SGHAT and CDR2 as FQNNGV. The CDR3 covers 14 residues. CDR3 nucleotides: TGTGCCAGCAGCGCAGACAGTGGAAATTCACCCCTCCACTTT. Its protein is CASSADSGNSPLHF.

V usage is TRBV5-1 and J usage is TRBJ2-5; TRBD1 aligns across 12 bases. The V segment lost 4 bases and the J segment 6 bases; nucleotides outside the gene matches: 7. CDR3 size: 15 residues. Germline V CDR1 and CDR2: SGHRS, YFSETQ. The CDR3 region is CASSLGTGGWKTQYF. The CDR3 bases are TGCGCCAGCAGCCTCGGGACAGGGGGCTGGAAGACCCAGTACTTC.

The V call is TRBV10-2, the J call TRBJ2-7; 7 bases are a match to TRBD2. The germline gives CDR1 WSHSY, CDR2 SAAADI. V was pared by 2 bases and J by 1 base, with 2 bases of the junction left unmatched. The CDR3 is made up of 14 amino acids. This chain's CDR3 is CASSEGRVSYEQYF. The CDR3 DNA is TGCGCCAGCAGTGAGGGGAGGGTTTCCTACGAGCAGTACTTC.

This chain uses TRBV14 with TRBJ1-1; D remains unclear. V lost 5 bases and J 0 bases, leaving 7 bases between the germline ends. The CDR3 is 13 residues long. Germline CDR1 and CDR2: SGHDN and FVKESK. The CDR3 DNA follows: TGTGCCAGCAGCGCCGACATGAACACTGAAGCTTTCTTT. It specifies CASSADMNTEAFF.

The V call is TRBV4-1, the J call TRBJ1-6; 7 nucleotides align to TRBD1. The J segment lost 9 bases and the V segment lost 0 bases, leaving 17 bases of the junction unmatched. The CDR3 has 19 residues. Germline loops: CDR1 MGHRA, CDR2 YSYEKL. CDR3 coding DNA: TGCGCCAGCAGCCAAGAAACGGTAGGGGGCGGTGGACGGTTTTCACCCCTCCACTTT. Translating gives CASSQETVGGGGRFSPLHF.

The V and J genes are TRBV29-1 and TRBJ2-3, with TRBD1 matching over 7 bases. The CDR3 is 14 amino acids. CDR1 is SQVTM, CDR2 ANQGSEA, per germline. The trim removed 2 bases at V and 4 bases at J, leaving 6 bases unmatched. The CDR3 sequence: CSVEKGAVPDTQYF. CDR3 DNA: TGCAGCGTTGAAAAGGGGGCCGTTCCAGATACGCAGTATTTT.

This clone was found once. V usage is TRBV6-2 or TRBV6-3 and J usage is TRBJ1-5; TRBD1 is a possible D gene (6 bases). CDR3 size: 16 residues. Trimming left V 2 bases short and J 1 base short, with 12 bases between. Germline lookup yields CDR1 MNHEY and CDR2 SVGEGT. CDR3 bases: TGTGCCAGCAGTTACGGAGGGGGGGGGAGCAATCAGCCCCAGCATTTT. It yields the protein CASSYGGGGSNQPQHF.

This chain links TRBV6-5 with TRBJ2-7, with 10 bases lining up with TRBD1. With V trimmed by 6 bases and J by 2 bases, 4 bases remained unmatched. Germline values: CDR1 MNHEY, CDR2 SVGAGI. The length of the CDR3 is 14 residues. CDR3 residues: CASSRGQGTYEQYF. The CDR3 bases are TGTGCCAGCAGCCGGGGACAGGGGACCTACGAGCAGTACTTC.

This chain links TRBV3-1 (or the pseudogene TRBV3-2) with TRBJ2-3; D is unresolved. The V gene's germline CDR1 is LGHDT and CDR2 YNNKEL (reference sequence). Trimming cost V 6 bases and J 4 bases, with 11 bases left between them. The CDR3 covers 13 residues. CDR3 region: CASSRSGSDTQYF. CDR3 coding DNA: TGTGCCAGCAGTCGATCAGGTTCAGATACGCAGTATTTT.

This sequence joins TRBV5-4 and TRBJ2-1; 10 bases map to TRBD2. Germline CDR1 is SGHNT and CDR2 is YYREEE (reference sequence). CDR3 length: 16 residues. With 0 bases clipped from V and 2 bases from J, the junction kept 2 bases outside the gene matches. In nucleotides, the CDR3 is TGTGCCAGCAGCTTGGACCTAGCGGGAGCCTACAATGAGCAGTTCTTC. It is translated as CASSLDLAGAYNEQFF.

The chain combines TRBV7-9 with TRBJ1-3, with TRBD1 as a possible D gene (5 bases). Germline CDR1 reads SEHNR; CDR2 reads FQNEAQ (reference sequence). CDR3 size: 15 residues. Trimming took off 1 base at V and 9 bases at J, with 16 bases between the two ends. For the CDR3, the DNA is TGTGCCAGCAGCTTAGGGGGACTCTTCGACGGCACCATATATTTT. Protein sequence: CASSLGGLFDGTIYF. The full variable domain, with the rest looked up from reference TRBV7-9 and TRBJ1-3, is DTGVSQNPRHKITKRGQNVTFRCDPISEHNRLYWYRQTLGQGPEFLTYFQNEAQLEKSRLLSDRFSAERPKGSFSTLEIQRTEQGDSAMYLCASSLGGLFDGTIYFGEGSWLTVV.

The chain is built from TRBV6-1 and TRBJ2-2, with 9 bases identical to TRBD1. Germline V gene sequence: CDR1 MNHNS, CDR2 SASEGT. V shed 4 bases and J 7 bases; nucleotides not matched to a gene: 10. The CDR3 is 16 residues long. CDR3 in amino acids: CASSALPGQGVGELFF. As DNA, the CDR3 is TGTGCCAGCAGTGCACTACCGGGACAGGGAGTCGGGGAGCTGTTTTTT.

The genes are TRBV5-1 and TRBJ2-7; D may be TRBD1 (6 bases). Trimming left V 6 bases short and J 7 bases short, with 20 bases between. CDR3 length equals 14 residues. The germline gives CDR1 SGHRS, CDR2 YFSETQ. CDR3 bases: TGCGCCAGCACCCTCGACAGGTCTCCGGGGGAGCAGTACTTC. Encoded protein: CASTLDRSPGEQYF.

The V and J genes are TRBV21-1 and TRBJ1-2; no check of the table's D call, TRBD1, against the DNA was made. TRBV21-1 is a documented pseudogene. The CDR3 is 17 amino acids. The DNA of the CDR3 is TGTGCCAGCAGCAAAGTCTACAGGGGCAGGCTCCGTTACGGCTACACCTTC. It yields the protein CASSKVYRGRLRYGYTF.